Below, 20 T cell receptor beta chains from the same sample are listed, as sequenced in a study of regulatory T cells in long-lasting Graves disease. With iRepertoire HTBI primers and Arm-PCR of CDR3 regions, TCR beta libraries were built. A single record per CDR3 protein comes from TCRdb applying MiXCR to the multiplex PCR reads. The sample shows 450,000 or so distinct CDR3 sequences, around 20% of them seen only once. Sample time point: persistent/refractory GD, antithyroid drugs over 5 years with positive TRAb. PBMC-extracted RNA yielded the TCR library. The sample in question was peripheral blood mononuclear cells (PBMCs), obtained when the disease was refractory, from a patient treated with antithyroid drugs. The receptors shown here come from a female donor with Graves disease.

This clonotype was picked up many times. The chain uses TRBV28 and TRBJ2-7, with D possibly TRBD1 on 6 matching bases. V lost 5 bases, J lost 0 bases, and 17 bases lay in between. This CDR3 has 16 residues. Germline-derived CDR1 and CDR2 are MDHEN and SYDVKM. The CDR3 spells CASSPLNRDNSYEQYF. CDR3 coding DNA: TGTGCCAGCAGTCCCCTCAATCGGGACAACTCCTACGAGCAGTACTTC.

This chain uses TRBV12-3 or TRBV12-4 with TRBJ2-1; 7 bases agree with TRBD2. Losses at the gene ends were 5 bases for V and 5 bases for J; bases not matched to a gene: 12. The CDR3 is 16 amino acids. CDR3 protein: CASSPRTSSRNNEQFF. CDR3 sequence (DNA): TGTGCCAGCAGTCCTAGGACTAGTTCAAGAAACAATGAGCAGTTCTTC.

This clonotype appeared many times. The gene calls are TRBV29-1 and TRBJ1-1; D may be TRBD1 (5 bases). V was trimmed by 7 bases and J by 1 base, leaving 10 bases between them. Germline values: CDR1 SQVTM, CDR2 ANQGSEA. CDR3 length: 12 amino acids. CDR3 residues: CSAGTENTEAFF. For the CDR3, the DNA is TGCAGCGCAGGGACGGAGAACACTGAAGCTTTCTTT.

This clonotype showed up many times. V is TRBV28 and J is TRBJ2-2, with unresolved D. Germline CDR1 and CDR2: MDHEN and SYDVKM. There are 13 residues in the CDR3. Trimming took off 1 base at V and 11 bases at J, with 11 bases between the two ends. The CDR3 nucleotides read TGTGCCAGCAGTTTATCCGAGGACCCAGAGCTGTTTTTT. It is translated as CASSLSEDPELFF.

At least ten counts were recorded for this clonotype. The rearrangement uses TRBV24-1 and TRBJ2-1; maybe TRBD1 (6 bases). This CDR3 is built from 18 residues. Trimming took 3 bases from V and 4 from J, leaving 21 bases between them. Germline V gives CDR1 KGHDR, CDR2 SFDVKD. The CDR3 DNA is TGTGCCACCAGTGATCATGACCAGGAACAGGGAGCGTACAATGAGCAGTTCTTC. The encoded protein is CATSDHDQEQGAYNEQFF.

This clonotype was recorded at least ten times. The chain has TRBV28 and TRBJ1-5, with TRBD1 identical over 7 bases. The length of the CDR3 is 14 residues. Unmatched junction bases numbered 4, after V lost 5 bases and J lost 3 bases. CDR1 and CDR2 (germline): MDHEN, SYDVKM. CDR3 DNA: TGTGCCAGCAGTCTACAGGGGCTCAATCAGCCCCAGCATTTT. Translated: CASSLQGLNQPQHF.

This clonotype has only one observation. In DNA form, the CDR3 reads TGCAGCGTTGATACCCAGGGAAACTATGGCTACACCTTC. This gives the protein CSVDTQGNYGYTF. The chain employs TRBV29-1 and TRBJ1-2; D is possibly TRBD1 (5 bases). The V and J ends lost 3 bases and 2 bases respectively, with 10 bases between them. In germline, CDR1 is SQVTM, CDR2 ANQGSEA. The length of the CDR3 is 13 residues.

This clonotype was detected many times. The chain's CDR3 is CATSRDRGAGQPQHF. The CDR3 nucleotides read TGTGCCACCAGCAGAGATCGGGGTGCGGGTCAGCCCCAGCATTTT. The rearrangement links TRBV15 to TRBJ1-5; D is undetermined. This CDR3 is 15 amino acids long. CDR1 LNHNV and CDR2 YYDKDF come from the germline V gene (reference sequence). V lost 0 bases to trimming and J lost 6 bases, with 12 bases between them. The complete variable domain, with remaining parts taken from reference TRBV15 and TRBJ1-5, reads DAMVIQNPRYQVTQFGKPVTLSCSQTLNHNVMYWYQQKSSQAPKLLFHYYDKDFNNEADTPDNFQSRRPNTSFCFLDIRSPGLGDTAMYLCATSRDRGAGQPQHFGDGTRLSIL.

The V gene is TRBV18, the J gene TRBJ2-5, with D unresolved. Germline V gives CDR1 KGHSH, CDR2 LQKENI. The V end lost 2 bases, the J end lost 4 bases, and 11 bases lay between the germline ends. CDR3 size: 14 residues. The CDR3 protein is CASSPGWQRETQYF. CDR3 sequence (DNA): TGTGCCAGCTCACCAGGGTGGCAGCGAGAGACCCAGTACTTC.

This clonotype was seen ten or more times. V is TRBV30 and J is TRBJ1-4, with 8 bases that match TRBD1. With 5 bases clipped from V and 10 bases from J, the junction kept 15 bases outside the gene matches. This CDR3 region has 15 residues. The germline CDR1 and CDR2 sequences are GTSNPN and SVGIG (reference sequence). The CDR3 here is CAWDGTGGVYGKLFF. For the CDR3, the DNA is TGTGCCTGGGATGGGACAGGCGGGGTCTATGGAAAACTGTTTTTT.

This clonotype was counted ten times or more. The chain employs TRBV28 and TRBJ2-7; D gene ambiguous. From germline, CDR1 is MDHEN and CDR2 SYDVKM. CDR3 length: 13 residues. Trimming pared 8 bases from V and 0 bases from J, leaving 11 bases between. The CDR3 sequence: CASQEQLSYEQYF. DNA for the CDR3: TGTGCCAGCCAAGAACAGCTCTCCTACGAGCAGTACTTC.

This clonotype was counted ten times or more. This chain links TRBV30 with TRBJ1-2; D ambiguous. CDR3 length: 13 residues. V lost 2 bases, J lost 0 bases, and 7 bases lay in between. Per the germline V gene, CDR1 is GTSNPN and CDR2 is SVGIG (reference sequence). This chain's CDR3 is CAWSRLANYGYTF. The DNA for the CDR3 is TGTGCCTGGAGTAGGTTAGCTAACTATGGCTACACCTTC.

Only one count was recorded for this clonotype. The chain employs TRBV19 and TRBJ2-3; TRBD2 matches at 10 bases. The trim removed 5 bases at V and 2 bases at J, leaving 7 bases unmatched. The CDR3 length is 16 residues. CDR1 LNHDA and CDR2 SQIVND come from the germline V gene (reference sequence). This CDR3 reads CASSPGLADTTDTQYF. The CDR3, as DNA: TGTGCCAGTAGTCCAGGACTAGCGGACACCACAGATACGCAGTATTTT.

V gene TRBV6-2 or TRBV6-3 combines with J gene TRBJ2-1; 11 bases match TRBD2. The CDR3 extends over 17 amino acids. Looked up from germline, CDR1 is MNHEY and CDR2 is SVGEGT. With V trimmed by 3 bases and J by 5 bases, 9 bases remained unmatched. CDR3 coding DNA: TGTGCCAGCAGTTATTCTAAGACTAGCGGGAACGACAATGAGCAGTTCTTC. Protein: CASSYSKTSGNDNEQFF.

This clonotype was observed at least ten times. This chain links TRBV28 with TRBJ2-7; D is tentatively TRBD1 or TRBD2 (6 bases each). CDR1 is MDHEN, CDR2 SYDVKM, per germline. The germline V and J ends were trimmed by 10 bases and 6 bases, with 10 bases remaining between them. The CDR3 extends over 10 amino acids. CDR3 in amino acids: CATEGGEQYF. As DNA, the CDR3 is TGTGCCACCGAGGGGGGCGAGCAGTACTTC.

This clonotype was seen a handful of times. The chain joins TRBV12-3 or TRBV12-4 to TRBJ1-1; 7 nucleotides line up with TRBD1. The junction had 9 bases not matched to a gene; V was cut back by 2 bases and J by 3 bases. CDR3 length: 16 amino acids. In DNA, the CDR3 is TGTGCCAGCAGTTTACGACAGGGCCTACTATACACTGAAGCTTTCTTT. This sequence encodes CASSLRQGLLYTEAFF.

This chain links TRBV20-1 with TRBJ1-2, with D unresolved. The germline V gene has CDR1 DFQATT and CDR2 SNEGSKA (reference sequence). This CDR3 comprises 9 residues. The CDR3 coding sequence is TGCAGACCCCTAGGTGGCTACACCTTC. Protein product: CRPLGGYTF.

This clonotype was seen at least ten times. The J gene is TRBJ2-7, the V gene TRBV6-1; TRBD2 matches 10 bases. Trimming cost V 6 bases and J 4 bases; bases outside gene matches: 9. This CDR3 has 15 residues. Germline lookup yields CDR1 MNHNS and CDR2 SASEGT. The CDR3 reads CASRGGLAGVYEQYF. As DNA, the CDR3 is TGTGCCAGCAGGGGGGGCCTAGCGGGAGTTTACGAGCAGTACTTC.

This clonotype was counted a few times. The chain couples TRBV5-1 to TRBJ2-7; 9 nucleotides align to TRBD1. This CDR3 has 15 residues. Germline CDR1 SGHRS, CDR2 YFSETQ. Trimming removed 1 base from V and 6 bases from J; junction bases left unmatched: 8. The CDR3: CASSLPRDRVGEQYF. The DNA for the CDR3 is TGCGCCAGCAGCTTGCCCCGGGACAGGGTCGGCGAGCAGTACTTC.

This clonotype was detected a few times. The rearrangement uses TRBV6-1 and TRBJ2-7; 9 positions match TRBD1. The CDR3 is made up of 14 amino acids. With 6 bases clipped from V and 5 bases from J, the junction kept 8 bases outside the gene matches. Germline V gene sequence: CDR1 MNHNS, CDR2 SASEGT. CDR3 sequence: CASRSGTGKDEQYF. As DNA, the CDR3 is TGTGCCAGCAGGTCCGGGACAGGGAAGGACGAGCAGTACTTC.